A single sample is the source of the 30 T cell receptor beta chains below, sequenced in a study of shared clonotypes between healthy human individuals. Libraries were prepared by immunoSEQ multiplex PCR; TCRdb keeps only in-frame clonotypes and omits some of them. The sample lists about 1,500,000 clones, over 95% occurring once. Sequenced sample: naive CD4+ T cells sorted from blood. Subset: CD45RA+ positively selected. These receptors originate from a man aged 25 to 40 in good health.

The sample holds one count of this clone. The V gene is TRBV7-8, the J gene TRBJ2-6; 8 bases align to TRBD1. The CDR3 runs to 16 residues. V shed 6 bases and J 4 bases; nucleotides not matched to a gene: 8. Germline loops: CDR1 SGHVS, CDR2 FQNEAQ. This CDR3 reads CASSATGGSGANVLTF. The CDR3 DNA is TGTGCCAGCAGTGCTACAGGGGGATCAGGGGCCAACGTCCTGACTTTC.

The chain is built from TRBV11-2 and TRBJ1-2; D not certain. V gave up 4 bases and J gave up 4 bases, with 19 bases separating them. Germline V gene lookup returns CDR1 SGHAT and CDR2 FQNNGV. CDR3 length: 16 residues. CDR3 sequence reads: CASSSLSGRRGYGYTF. Written as DNA, the CDR3 is TGTGCCAGCAGCTCACTCAGCGGGCGACGGGGCTATGGCTACACCTTC.

This sequence joins TRBV11-3 and TRBJ2-1; no reliable D call. This CDR3 region has 12 residues. Looked up from germline, CDR1 is SGHNT and CDR2 is YENEEA. Between the trimmed V and J ends, which lost 4 bases and 3 bases, there was a span of 4 bases. The CDR3 region is CASSSFYNEQFF. CDR3 DNA: TGTGCCAGCAGCTCCTTCTACAATGAGCAGTTCTTC. Complete variable domain (other parts from reference TRBV11-3 and TRBJ2-1): EAGVVQSPRYKIIEKKQPVAFWCNPISGHNTLYWYLQNLGQGPELLIRYENEEAVDDSQLPKDRFSAERLKGVDSTLKIQPAELGDSAVYLCASSSFYNEQFFGPGTRLTVL.

This clone was seen only a few times. For the CDR3, the DNA is TGTGCCAGCAGCGGACAGGCGGCTAGCTACGAGCAGTACTTC. This translates into CASSGQAASYEQYF. The rearrangement uses TRBV5-5 and TRBJ2-7; 7 positions match TRBD1. Germline assignment: CDR1 SGHKS and CDR2 YYEKEE (reference sequence). With 4 bases clipped from V and 3 bases from J, the junction kept 7 bases outside the gene matches. This CDR3 contains 14 residues.

The genes are TRBV10-3 and TRBJ2-7; 8 nucleotides agree with TRBD2. The ends lost 3 bases at V and 2 bases at J; junction bases unmatched: 6. The CDR3 has 15 amino acids. Germline V CDR1 and CDR2: ENHRY, SYGVKD. In nucleotides, the CDR3 is TGTGCCATCAGTGATCTTACTAGCGGTACCTACGAGCAGTACTTC. The encoded protein is CAISDLTSGTYEQYF.

The rearrangement links TRBV29-1 to TRBJ1-1, with D maybe TRBD1 (5 bases). CDR3 length: 13 amino acids. Looked up from germline, CDR1 is SQVTM and CDR2 is ANQGSEA. V was shortened by 8 bases and J by 4 bases, with 17 bases between the two germline ends. The CDR3 loop reads CSSISRGFTEAFF. The CDR3 DNA is TGCAGCTCGATCTCCCGGGGGTTCACTGAAGCTTTCTTT.

The rearrangement uses TRBV5-1 and TRBJ2-7; D remains ambiguous. V was cut by 0 bases and J by 0 bases, with 10 bases left in between. The V gene's germline CDR1 is SGHRS and CDR2 YFSETQ. The CDR3 runs to 15 residues. CDR3 residues: CASSLAPGNSYEQYF. The CDR3 DNA reads as TGCGCCAGCAGCTTGGCACCGGGCAACTCCTACGAGCAGTACTTC.

The gene calls are TRBV19 and TRBJ1-5; D ambiguous. Deletions cut 3 bases from V and 1 base from J, with 10 bases between. The germline V gene encodes CDR1 LNHDA and CDR2 SQIVND (reference sequence). The CDR3 contains 15 residues. This CDR3 is CASSIETRSNQPQHF. The CDR3 DNA follows: TGTGCCAGTAGTATTGAAACGAGGAGCAATCAGCCCCAGCATTTT.

The chain links TRBV6-5 to TRBJ1-1; 9 bases are shared with TRBD1. Germline CDR1 and CDR2: MNHEY and SVGAGI. The CDR3 loop spans 14 amino acids. V shed 6 bases, J shed 5 bases, and the junction held 7 bases outside the gene matches. This CDR3 reads CASRIQGAGTEAFF. CDR3 bases: TGTGCCAGCAGGATACAGGGGGCTGGGACTGAAGCTTTCTTT.

The V call is TRBV15, the J call TRBJ2-6, with 9 bases that match TRBD1. V lost 2 bases and J lost 0; bases outside the gene matches: 5. CDR1 and CDR2 (germline): LNHNV, YYDKDF (reference sequence). This CDR3 is 18 amino acids long. The CDR3 protein is CATSRPGQGTSGANVLTF. Written as DNA, the CDR3 is TGTGCCACCAGCAGACCGGGACAGGGAACCTCTGGGGCCAACGTCCTGACTTTC.

J is TRBJ1-4 and V is TRBV30; D is uncertain. Trimming cost V 1 base and J 7 bases, with 10 bases left between them. CDR1 GTSNPN and CDR2 SVGIG come from the germline V gene (reference sequence). The CDR3 loop spans 13 amino acids. The CDR3 nucleotides are TGTGCCTGGAGTGCGGCCAACAGTGAAAAACTGTTTTTT. It specifies CAWSAANSEKLFF.

The J gene is TRBJ1-2, the V gene TRBV5-1; no clear D. The V gene lost 4 bases and the J gene lost 8 bases, with 15 bases spanning the gap. The CDR3 extends over 13 amino acids. Germline CDR1 SGHRS, CDR2 YFSETQ. As DNA, the CDR3 is TGCGCCAGCAGCCCGGATGGGGTGGGAGGCTACACCTTC. Encoded protein: CASSPDGVGGYTF.

This chain links TRBV7-7 with TRBJ2-5, with no clear D. The CDR3 runs 13 residues. The germline gives CDR1 SSHAT, CDR2 FNYEAQ (reference sequence). The V and J ends lost 3 bases and 7 bases respectively, with 12 bases between them. The CDR3 loop is CASSFESYGTQYF. The CDR3 bases are TGTGCCAGCAGCTTCGAATCTTATGGGACCCAGTACTTC.

This chain joins TRBV7-3 and TRBJ2-3, with D hard to call. With 5 bases removed from V and 5 bases from J, the gap between germline ends came to 14 bases. Germline V gene data show CDR1 as SGHTA and CDR2 as FQGTGA. This CDR3 has 14 residues. The CDR3 region has the DNA TGTGCCAGCAGCATGGTGGGATGGGGAGATACGCAGTATTTT. Translated: CASSMVGWGDTQYF.

The rearrangement links TRBV5-8 to TRBJ2-5, with D hard to call. The V and J ends lost 4 bases and 8 bases respectively, with 15 bases between them. The CDR3 is made up of 13 amino acids. CDR1 is SGHTS, CDR2 YDEGEE, per germline. DNA for the CDR3: TGTGCCAGCAGCGGCAGGTTTTCCCTCACCCAGTACTTC. Translation: CASSGRFSLTQYF.

This sequence joins TRBV7-9 and TRBJ2-3; 10 bases align to TRBD1. From germline, CDR1 is SEHNR and CDR2 FQNEAQ (reference sequence). The J segment lost 4 bases and the V segment lost 5 bases, leaving 15 bases of the junction unmatched. This CDR3 region has 18 residues. The CDR3 sequence is CASSGRIPGTGAADTQYF. DNA for the CDR3: TGTGCCAGCAGCGGACGAATACCGGGGACAGGGGCGGCAGATACGCAGTATTTT.

V and J are TRBV19 and TRBJ1-3; D is unclear. The CDR3 extends over 12 amino acids. Germline CDR1 and CDR2: LNHDA and SQIVND (reference sequence). The V end was cut by 5 bases, the J end by 2 bases, with 4 bases between. The CDR3 nucleotides read TGTGCCAGTAGTTCCACTGGAAACACCATATATTTT. It codes for CASSSTGNTIYF.

In regard to this clone: Other nucleotide sequences from this sample produce the same CDR3. In DNA form, the CDR3 reads TGTGCCAGCTCACCTACCTCGGGTTCCTACGAGCAGTACTTC. Encoded protein: CASSPTSGSYEQYF. J is TRBJ2-7 and V is TRBV18; no definite D call. Germline CDR1 KGHSH, CDR2 LQKENI. Deletions cut 3 bases from V and 1 base from J, with 10 bases between. This CDR3 has 14 amino acids.

The DNA for the CDR3 is TGCGCCAGCAGCTTGGACCCTCCGGGGCCGGGAACAGGCTCCTACGAGCAGTACTTC. Amino acid sequence: CASSLDPPGPGTGSYEQYF. V and J are TRBV5-1 and TRBJ2-7; D is perhaps TRBD1 or TRBD2 (5 bases each). Trimming removed 0 bases at V and 0 bases at J, with 22 bases between. The CDR3 consists of 19 residues. Germline V gene data show CDR1 as SGHRS and CDR2 as YFSETQ.

The chain employs TRBV11-2 and TRBJ2-4; D not certain. Trimming pared 0 bases from V and 6 bases from J, leaving 9 bases between. The CDR3 spans 14 residues. Germline CDR1 and CDR2: SGHAT and FQNNGV. CDR3 protein: CASSLDLRVNIQYF. The CDR3 DNA sequence: TGTGCCAGCAGCTTAGATCTTAGGGTAAACATTCAGTACTTC.

V and J are TRBV5-1 and TRBJ2-7; D is ambiguous. Germline V gives CDR1 SGHRS, CDR2 YFSETQ. The V end lost 0 bases, the J end lost 0 bases, and 10 bases lay between the germline ends. CDR3 length equals 15 residues. CDR3 in amino acids: CASSLGSGRSYEQYF. The CDR3 DNA is TGCGCCAGCAGCTTGGGCTCAGGACGCTCCTACGAGCAGTACTTC.

This clone was detected only once. This chain links TRBV6-5 with TRBJ2-1, with TRBD1 matching over 12 bases. The CDR3 is 15 residues long. The V gene's germline CDR1 is MNHEY and CDR2 SVGAGI. The J segment lost 12 bases and the V segment lost 4 bases, leaving 10 bases of the junction unmatched. Written as DNA, the CDR3 is TGTGCCAGCAGTTCCCCGGGACAGGGGGCGCCCGCGCAGTTCTTC. Translating gives CASSSPGQGAPAQFF.

The chain has TRBV11-3 and TRBJ2-3, with D perhaps TRBD1 or TRBD2 (5 bases each). Per germline, CDR1 SGHNT and CDR2 YENEEA. CDR3 length: 13 residues. V dropped 0 bases and J dropped 11 bases, with 12 bases sitting between them. The CDR3 loop is CASSLDLGARQYF. The DNA of the CDR3 is TGTGCCAGCAGCTTAGATCTCGGGGCGAGGCAGTATTTT.

CDR3 loop: CASSGQGGTEAFF. CDR3 bases: TGTGCCAGCAGCGGACAGGGTGGGACTGAAGCTTTCTTT. The chain links TRBV7-2 to TRBJ1-1; 8 nucleotides match TRBD1. V lost 5 bases, J lost 5 bases, and 4 bases stayed unmatched. The CDR3 totals 13 residues. From germline, CDR1 is SGHTA and CDR2 FQGNSA.

The V gene is TRBV5-6, the J gene TRBJ2-3; tentative D call: TRBD1 (6 bases). The CDR3 extends over 14 amino acids. From germline, CDR1 is SGHDT and CDR2 YYEEEE. V dropped 4 bases and J dropped 2 bases, with 11 bases sitting between them. The CDR3 DNA sequence: TGTGCCAGCAGCCTGACAGGCACCACAGATACGCAGTATTTT. Translating gives CASSLTGTTDTQYF.

The V call is TRBV11-2, the J call TRBJ2-1, with 12 bases matching TRBD2. V was clipped by 2 bases and J by 3 bases; unmatched bases: 8. Germline V gene sequence: CDR1 SGHAT, CDR2 FQNNGV. The CDR3 loop spans 18 amino acids. For the CDR3, the DNA is TGTGCCAGCAGCTTAAGGACTAGCGGGACCTCTAACTACAATGAGCAGTTCTTC. Protein: CASSLRTSGTSNYNEQFF.

This chain uses TRBV6-5 with TRBJ2-2; TRBD1 aligns across 8 bases. Trimming at V came to 6 bases and at J to 7 bases, leaving 7 bases not matched to a gene. Germline V gene lookup returns CDR1 MNHEY and CDR2 SVGAGI. This CDR3 is 14 amino acids long. The chain's CDR3 is CASRNRGKDGELFF. The CDR3 DNA reads as TGTGCCAGCAGGAACAGGGGGAAGGACGGGGAGCTGTTTTTT.

This chain joins TRBV5-1 and TRBJ2-5; TRBD2 is a possible D gene (6 bases). Per germline, CDR1 SGHRS and CDR2 YFSETQ. V dropped 4 bases and J dropped 3 bases, with 13 bases sitting between them. The CDR3 extends over 14 amino acids. The CDR3 here is CASSPRRGKETQYF. CDR3 nucleotides: TGCGCCAGCAGCCCCCGGCGGGGAAAAGAGACCCAGTACTTC.

This sequence joins TRBV5-1 and TRBJ2-7, with 10 positions matching TRBD2. The V gene's germline CDR1 is SGHRS and CDR2 YFSETQ. The junction had 8 bases not matched to a gene; V was cut back by 1 base and J by 4 bases. The length of the CDR3 is 16 residues. CDR3 nucleotide sequence: TGCGCCAGCAGCTTGAAGTGGGCTAGCGGGAGTTACGAGCAGTACTTC. Encoded protein: CASSLKWASGSYEQYF. Using reference TRBV5-1 and TRBJ2-7 for the parts outside the CDR3, the full variable domain is KAGVTQTPRYLIKTRGQQVTLSCSPISGHRSVSWYQQTPGQGLQFLFEYFSETQRNKGNFPGRFSGRQFSNSRSEMNVSTLELGDSALYLCASSLKWASGSYEQYFGPGTRLTVT.

The chain joins TRBV5-1 to TRBJ2-1; 12 bases map to TRBD2. Germline CDR1 and CDR2: SGHRS and YFSETQ. The CDR3 spans 18 residues. The V segment lost 1 base and the J segment 10 bases; nucleotides outside the gene matches: 15. This chain's CDR3 is CASSLRVASGRDLREQFF. Written as DNA, the CDR3 is TGCGCCAGCAGCTTGAGGGTAGCTAGCGGGAGGGACCTTAGAGAGCAGTTCTTC.